The entry below gives a single TCR beta chain sequence along with its context. The length of the CDR3 is 18 residues. The V gene end was trimmed by 1 base and the J gene end by 4 bases; junction bases not matched to a gene: 8. CDR1 and CDR2 (germline): LNHDA, SQIVND (reference sequence). This sample was included in a study of cytomegalovirus exposure and HLA in healthy donors. Despite likely unrecorded immune exposures, the donors were nominally healthy at the time of sampling. The study ran its PCR with 60 Vbeta and 13 Jbeta primers. Assay: immunoSEQ multiplex PCR; the TCRdb copy retains only in-frame clones and omits some. This table has 90,000 to 100,000 clones, about 74% appearing once.

The gene calls are TRBV19 and TRBJ2-2; 11 bases are a match to TRBD2. The origin of this receptor is a man in his sixties in good health and CMV-seropositive. The sequencing input was PBMCs. The CDR3 reads CASSIGPSGGLTTGELFF. For the CDR3, the DNA is TGTGCCAGTAGTATAGGTCCTAGCGGGGGGCTCACCACCGGGGAGCTGTTTTTT. The whole variable domain, remainder taken from reference TRBV19 and TRBJ2-2, is DGGITQSPKYLFRKEGQNVTLSCEQNLNHDAMYWYRQDPGQGLRLIYYSQIVNDFQKGDIAEGYSVSREKKESFPLTVTSAQKNPTAFYLCASSIGPSGGLTTGELFFGEGSRLTVL.